Sequencing of this T cell receptor beta chain was carried out in a study of blood T cell repertoires in COVID-19. Here immunoSEQ multiplex PCR was the method, and the copy in TCRdb shows in-frame clones only, minus some. The table lists 200,000 to 300,000 clones, roughly 84% of them singletons, with 4.2% in the top ten. The sample comprised peripheral blood. The receptor comes from a man in his sixties with acute or convalescent COVID-19.

CDR3 in amino acids: CATSDSGTHTKQFF. DNA of the CDR3: TGTGCCACCAGTGATTCCGGGACTCATACAAAGCAGTTCTTC. The V call is TRBV24-1, the J call TRBJ2-1, with a possible D match to TRBD2 (6 bases). Looked up from germline, CDR1 is KGHDR and CDR2 is SFDVKD. This CDR3 comprises 14 residues. The V end was cut by 2 bases, the J end by 11 bases, with 15 bases between.